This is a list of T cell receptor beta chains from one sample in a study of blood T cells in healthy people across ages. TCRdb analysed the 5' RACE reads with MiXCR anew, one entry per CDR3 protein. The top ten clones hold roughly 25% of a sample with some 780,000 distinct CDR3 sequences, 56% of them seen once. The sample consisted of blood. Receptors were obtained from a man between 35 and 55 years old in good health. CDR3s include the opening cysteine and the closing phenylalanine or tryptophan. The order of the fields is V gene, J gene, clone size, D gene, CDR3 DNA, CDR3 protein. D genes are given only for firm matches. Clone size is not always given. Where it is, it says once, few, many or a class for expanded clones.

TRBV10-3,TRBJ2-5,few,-,TGTGCCATCAGTGAAGCAGTGACCCAGTACTTC,CAISEAVTQYF
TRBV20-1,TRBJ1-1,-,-,TGCAGTGCTAGTGTAGGGAAGAACACTGAAGCTTTCTTT,CSASVGKNTEAFF
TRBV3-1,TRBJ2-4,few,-,TGTGCCAGCAGCCAAGACGGGGGTATGGGCAAAAACATTCAGTACTTC,CASSQDGGMGKNIQYF
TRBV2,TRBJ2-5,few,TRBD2,TGTGCCAGCAGTGATTCCCTAGCGGGAGAGACCCAGTACTTC,CASSDSLAGETQYF
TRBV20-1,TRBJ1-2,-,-,TGCAGTGCTGGACGGGAGATCGACGGCTACACCTTC,CSAGREIDGYTF
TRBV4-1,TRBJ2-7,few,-,TGCGCCAGCCGGGACTTACGTTCTTACGAGCAGTACTTC,CASRDLRSYEQYF
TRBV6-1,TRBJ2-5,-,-,TGTGCCAGCAGTGAAGGTCGGGAACAGCCACGTACTCAAGAGACCCAGTACTTC,CASSEGREQPRTQETQYF
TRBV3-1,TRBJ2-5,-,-,TGTGCCAGCAGCCAAGGGACCGACCTTCTTGGGACCCAGTACTTC,CASSQGTDLLGTQYF
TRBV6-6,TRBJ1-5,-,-,TGTGCCAGCAACCCGGGGGATCAGCCCCAGCATTTT,CASNPGDQPQHF
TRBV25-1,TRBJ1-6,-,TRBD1,TGTGCCAGCAGACAGCCCGGGACAGGGAATTCACCCCTCCACTTT,CASRQPGTGNSPLHF
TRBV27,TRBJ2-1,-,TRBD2,TGTGCCAGCAGTTCCTCACGGGGACTAGCGGGGGGGCTCCCTATTAATGAGCAGTTCTTC,CASSSSRGLAGGLPINEQFF
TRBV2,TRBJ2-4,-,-,TGTGCCAGCAAGGCAGCAGAGCAGGGCATTCAGTACTTC,CASKAAEQGIQYF
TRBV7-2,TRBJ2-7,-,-,TGTGCCAGCAGCTCCGCCCCAACTCTGATTAGCGGAAGCTCCTACGAGCAGTACTTC,CASSSAPTLISGSSYEQYF
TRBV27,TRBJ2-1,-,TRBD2,TGTGCCAGCAGCGTATCTAGCGGAGCCTACAATGAGCAGTTCTTC,CASSVSSGAYNEQFF
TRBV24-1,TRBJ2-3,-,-,TGTGCCACCAGTGAAGGTTATAGCGAACAGTATTTT,CATSEGYSEQYF
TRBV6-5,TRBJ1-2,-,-,TGTGCCAGCAAAAAGGACAGCCTCTTTAACTATGGCTACACCTTC,CASKKDSLFNYGYTF
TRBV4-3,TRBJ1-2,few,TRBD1,TGCGCCAGCAGCCAAGATGACAGGGGTGGCTACACCTTC,CASSQDDRGGYTF
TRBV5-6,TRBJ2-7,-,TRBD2,TGTGCCAGCAGCAAGACTAGCGGGAGGTCCCACGAGCAGTACTTC,CASSKTSGRSHEQYF
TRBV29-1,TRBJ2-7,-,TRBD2,TGCAGCGTTGCGGGGGGAGGGATTCTGTACGAGCAGTACTTC,CSVAGGGILYEQYF
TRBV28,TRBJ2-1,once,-,TGTGCCAGCAGCGTCTTGCTCGGGACCCCGGACAATGAGCAGTTCTTC,CASSVLLGTPDNEQFF
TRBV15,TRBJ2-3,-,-,TGTGCCACCAGCCCTAGCGCCACGGGAGATACGCAGTATTTT,CATSPSATGDTQYF
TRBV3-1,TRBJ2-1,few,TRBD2,TGTGCCAGCACCCTAGCGGGAGAAACGCCGAGGAATGAGCAGTTCTTC,CASTLAGETPRNEQFF
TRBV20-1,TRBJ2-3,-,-,TGCAGTGCTAGTAGCCAGAACACAGATACGCAGTATTTT,CSASSQNTDTQYF
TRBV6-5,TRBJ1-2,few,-,TGTGCCAGCAGCCCGAGTCGGCGGAATGGCTACACCTTC,CASSPSRRNGYTF
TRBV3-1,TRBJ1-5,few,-,TGTGCCAGCAGCCAAGCCCCGGATCAGCCCCAGCATTTT,CASSQAPDQPQHF
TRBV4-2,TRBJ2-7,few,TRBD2,TGTGCCAGCAGCCAAGATAGCGGGAGCTCCTACGAGCAGTACTTC,CASSQDSGSSYEQYF
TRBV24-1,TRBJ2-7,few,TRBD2,TGTGCCACCAGTGGAGGGGCTAGCGGGAGCTACGAGCAGTACTTC,CATSGGASGSYEQYF
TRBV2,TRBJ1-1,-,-,TGTGCCAGCGGACAGATTGTAATCATGAACACTGAAGCTTTCTTT,CASGQIVIMNTEAFF
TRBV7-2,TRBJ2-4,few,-,TGTGCCAGCAGCCCACGGACAATAAACATTCAGTACTTC,CASSPRTINIQYF
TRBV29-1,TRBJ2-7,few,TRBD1,TGCAGCGTGAGAAGGACAGGGTCCTACGAGCAGTACTTC,CSVRRTGSYEQYF
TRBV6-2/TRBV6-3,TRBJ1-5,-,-,TGTGCCAGCAGTTACGAGGGCGGACGCAATCAGCCCCAGCATTTT,CASSYEGGRNQPQHF
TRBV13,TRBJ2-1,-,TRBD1,TGTGCCAGCAGCCCTACTGGGACAGGGGCGGTTTCCTACAATGAGCAGTTCTTC,CASSPTGTGAVSYNEQFF
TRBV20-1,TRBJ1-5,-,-,TGCAGTGCTAGAGGGTGGAACGGCGATCAGCCCCAGCATTTT,CSARGWNGDQPQHF
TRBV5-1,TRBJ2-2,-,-,TGCGCCACCACTCCAGGAGACCACACCGGGGAGCTGTTTTTT,CATTPGDHTGELFF
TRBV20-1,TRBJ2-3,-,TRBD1,TGCAGTGCTGGACTTACTCAGGGGGCTTATACGCAGTATTTT,CSAGLTQGAYTQYF
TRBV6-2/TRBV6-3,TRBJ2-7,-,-,TGTGCCAGCAGTCACGACAGTAAAGCGTACTACGAGCAGTACTTC,CASSHDSKAYYEQYF
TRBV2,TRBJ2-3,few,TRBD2,TGTGCCTGCAGCGGGGGGGCATATGATACGCAGTATTTT,CACSGGAYDTQYF
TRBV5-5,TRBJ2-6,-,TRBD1,TGTGCCAGCAGCTTCACAGGGGGCGAACTCTCTGGGGCCAACGTCCTGACTTTC,CASSFTGGELSGANVLTF
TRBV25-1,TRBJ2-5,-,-,TGTGCCAGCAGTGCCCTGACTTTTCAAGAGACCCAGTACTTC,CASSALTFQETQYF
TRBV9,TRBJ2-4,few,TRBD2,TGTGCCAGCAGCGTAGAACGGGGGGGCAACATTCAGTACTTC,CASSVERGGNIQYF
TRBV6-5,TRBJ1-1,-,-,TGTGCCAGCAGTGACGCGGGCGCGGGCACTGAAGCTTTCTTT,CASSDAGAGTEAFF
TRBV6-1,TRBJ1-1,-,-,TGTGCCAGCAGTGAAGAGGGACACGCGGCCACTGAAGCTTTCTTT,CASSEEGHAATEAFF
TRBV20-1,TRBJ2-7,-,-,TGCAGTGCTAGAGAGGAATCCTACGAGCAGTACTTC,CSAREESYEQYF
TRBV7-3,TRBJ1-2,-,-,TGTGCCAGCAGCTTAAGCCAGGGACATGGCTACACCTTC,CASSLSQGHGYTF
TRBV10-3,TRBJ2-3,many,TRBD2,TGTGCCATCAGCAAAGGACTAGCGGGATCAGCAGATACGCAGTATTTT,CAISKGLAGSADTQYF
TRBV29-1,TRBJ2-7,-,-,TGCAGCGTCAAGAAACAGGGGACCGCGGGGCACGAGCAGTACTTC,CSVKKQGTAGHEQYF
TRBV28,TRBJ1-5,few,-,TGTGCCAGCAGTCCCTGGGGGGAGAATCAGCCCCAGCATTTT,CASSPWGENQPQHF